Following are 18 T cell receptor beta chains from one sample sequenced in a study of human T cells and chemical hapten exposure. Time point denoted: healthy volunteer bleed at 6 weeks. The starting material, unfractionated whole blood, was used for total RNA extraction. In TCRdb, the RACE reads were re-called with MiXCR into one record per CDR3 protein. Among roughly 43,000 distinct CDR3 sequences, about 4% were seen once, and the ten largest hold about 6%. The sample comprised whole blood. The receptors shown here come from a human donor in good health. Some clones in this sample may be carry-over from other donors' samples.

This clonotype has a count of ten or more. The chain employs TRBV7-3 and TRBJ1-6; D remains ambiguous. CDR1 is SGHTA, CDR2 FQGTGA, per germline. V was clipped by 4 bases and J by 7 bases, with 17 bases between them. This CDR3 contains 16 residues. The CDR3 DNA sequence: TGTGCCAGCAGCTCCGGCACCGGCCCGGAGAATTCACCCCTCCACTTT. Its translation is CASSSGTGPENSPLHF.

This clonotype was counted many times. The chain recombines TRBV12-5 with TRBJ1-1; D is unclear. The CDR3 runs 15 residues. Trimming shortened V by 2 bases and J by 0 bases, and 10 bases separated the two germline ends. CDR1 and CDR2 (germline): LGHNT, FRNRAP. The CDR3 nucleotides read TGTGCTAGTGGTTTGAGCCCAGGACTGAACACTGAAGCTTTCTTT. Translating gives CASGLSPGLNTEAFF.

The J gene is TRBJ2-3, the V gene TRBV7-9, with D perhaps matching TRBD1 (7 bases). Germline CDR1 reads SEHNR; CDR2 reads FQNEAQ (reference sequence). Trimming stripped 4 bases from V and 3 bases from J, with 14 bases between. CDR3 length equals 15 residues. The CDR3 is CASSSGGLWTDTQYF. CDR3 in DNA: TGTGCCAGCAGCTCAGGGGGGCTTTGGACAGATACGCAGTATTTT.

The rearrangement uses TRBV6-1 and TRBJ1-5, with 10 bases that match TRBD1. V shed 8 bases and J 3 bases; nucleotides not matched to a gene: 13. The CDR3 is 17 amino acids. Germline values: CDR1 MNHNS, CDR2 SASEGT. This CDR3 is CASHPTGTGDPNQPQHF. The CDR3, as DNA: TGTGCCAGCCATCCTACCGGGACAGGGGATCCCAATCAGCCCCAGCATTTT.

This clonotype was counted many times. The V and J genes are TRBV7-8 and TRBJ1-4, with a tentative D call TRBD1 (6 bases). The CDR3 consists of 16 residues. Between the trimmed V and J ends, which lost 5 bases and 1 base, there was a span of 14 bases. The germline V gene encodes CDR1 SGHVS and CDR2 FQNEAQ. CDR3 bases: TGTGCCAGCAGCCCCACTATAGGGGGAACTAATGAAAAACTGTTTTTT. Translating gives CASSPTIGGTNEKLFF.

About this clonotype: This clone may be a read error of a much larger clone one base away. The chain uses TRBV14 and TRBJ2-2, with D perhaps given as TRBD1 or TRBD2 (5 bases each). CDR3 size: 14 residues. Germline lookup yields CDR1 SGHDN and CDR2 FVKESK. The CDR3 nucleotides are TGTGTCAGCAGCCAAGCAGGTCGGGGCCCGGAGCTGTTTTTT. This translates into CVSSQAGRGPELFF.

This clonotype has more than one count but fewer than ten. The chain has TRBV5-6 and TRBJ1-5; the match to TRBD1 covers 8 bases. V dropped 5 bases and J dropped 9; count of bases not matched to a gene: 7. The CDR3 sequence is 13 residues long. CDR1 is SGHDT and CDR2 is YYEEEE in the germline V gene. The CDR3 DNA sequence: TGTGCCAGCAGTCTAGACAGGGGCGGGCCCCAGCATTTT. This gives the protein CASSLDRGGPQHF.

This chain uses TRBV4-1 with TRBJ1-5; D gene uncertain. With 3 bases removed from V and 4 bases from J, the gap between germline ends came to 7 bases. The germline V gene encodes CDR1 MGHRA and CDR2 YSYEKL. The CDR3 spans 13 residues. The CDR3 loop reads CASSHKTNQPQHF. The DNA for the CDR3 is TGCGCCAGCAGCCACAAGACTAATCAGCCCCAGCATTTT.

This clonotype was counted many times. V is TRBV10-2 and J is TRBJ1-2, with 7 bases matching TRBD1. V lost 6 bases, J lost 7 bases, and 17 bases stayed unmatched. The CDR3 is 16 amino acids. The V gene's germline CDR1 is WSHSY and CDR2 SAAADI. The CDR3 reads CASSLFRQGSQSGYTF. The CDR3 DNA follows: TGCGCCAGCAGCCTCTTTCGACAGGGCTCGCAAAGTGGCTACACCTTC.

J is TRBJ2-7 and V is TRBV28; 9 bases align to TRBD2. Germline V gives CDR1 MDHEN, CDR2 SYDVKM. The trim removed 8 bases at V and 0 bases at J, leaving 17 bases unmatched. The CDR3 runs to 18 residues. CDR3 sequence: CASQPGPGASGASYEQYF. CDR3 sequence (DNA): TGTGCCAGCCAGCCGGGTCCTGGGGCTAGCGGGGCCTCCTACGAGCAGTACTTC.

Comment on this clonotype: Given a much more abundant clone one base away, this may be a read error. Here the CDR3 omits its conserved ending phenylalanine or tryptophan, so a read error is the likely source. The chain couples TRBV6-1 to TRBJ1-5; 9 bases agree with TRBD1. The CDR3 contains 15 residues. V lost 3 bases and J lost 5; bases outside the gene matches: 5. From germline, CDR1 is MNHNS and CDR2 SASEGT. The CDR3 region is CASSEGTGLYQPQHI. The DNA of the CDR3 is TGTGCCAGCAGTGAGGGGACAGGGTTATATCAGCCCCAGCATATT.

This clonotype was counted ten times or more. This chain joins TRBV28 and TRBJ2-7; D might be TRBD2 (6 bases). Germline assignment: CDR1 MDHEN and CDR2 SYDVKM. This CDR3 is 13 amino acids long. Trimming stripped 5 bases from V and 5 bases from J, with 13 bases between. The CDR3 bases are TGTGCCAGCAGTCCAGGAGGGATCCACGAGCAGTACTTC. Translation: CASSPGGIHEQYF.

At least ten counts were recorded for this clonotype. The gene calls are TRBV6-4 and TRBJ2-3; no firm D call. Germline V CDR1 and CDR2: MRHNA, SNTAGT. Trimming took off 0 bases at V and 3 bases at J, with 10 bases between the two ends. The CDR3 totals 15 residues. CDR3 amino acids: CASSDSPGETDTQYF. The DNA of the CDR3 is TGTGCCAGCAGTGACTCTCCTGGCGAAACAGATACGCAGTATTTT.

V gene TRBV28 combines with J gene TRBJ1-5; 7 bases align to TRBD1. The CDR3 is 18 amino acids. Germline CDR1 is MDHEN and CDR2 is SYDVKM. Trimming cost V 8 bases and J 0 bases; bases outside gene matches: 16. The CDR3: CASGPGDRFFYSNQPQHF. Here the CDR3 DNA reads TGTGCCAGCGGGCCGGGGGACAGATTCTTTTATAGCAATCAGCCCCAGCATTTT.

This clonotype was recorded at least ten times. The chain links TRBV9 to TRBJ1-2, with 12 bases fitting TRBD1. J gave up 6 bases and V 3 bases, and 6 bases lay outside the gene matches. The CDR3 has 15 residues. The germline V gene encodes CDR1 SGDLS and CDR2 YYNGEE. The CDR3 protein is CASSGGTGGADGYTF. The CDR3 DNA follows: TGTGCCAGCAGCGGGGGGACAGGGGGCGCGGATGGCTACACCTTC.

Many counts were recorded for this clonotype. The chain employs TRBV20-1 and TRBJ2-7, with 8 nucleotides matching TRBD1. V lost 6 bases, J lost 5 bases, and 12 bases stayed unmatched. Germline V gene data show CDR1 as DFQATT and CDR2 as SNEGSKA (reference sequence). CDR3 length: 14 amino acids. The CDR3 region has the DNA TGCAGTGCGGAGCACGGACAGGGACGCGACGAGCAGTACTTC. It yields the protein CSAEHGQGRDEQYF.

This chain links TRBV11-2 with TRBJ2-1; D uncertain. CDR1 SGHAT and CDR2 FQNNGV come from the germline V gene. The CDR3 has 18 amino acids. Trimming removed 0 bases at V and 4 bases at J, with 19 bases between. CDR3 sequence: CASSLEGPPRSSYNEQFF. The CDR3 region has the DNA TGTGCCAGCAGCTTAGAGGGTCCCCCCCGGAGTTCGTACAATGAGCAGTTCTTC.

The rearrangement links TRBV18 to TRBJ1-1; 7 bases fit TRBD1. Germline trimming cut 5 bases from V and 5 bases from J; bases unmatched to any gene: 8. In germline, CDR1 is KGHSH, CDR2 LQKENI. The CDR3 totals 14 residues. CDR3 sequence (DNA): TGTGCCAGCTCATCCACAGGGGACACGACTGAAGCTTTCTTT. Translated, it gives CASSSTGDTTEAFF.